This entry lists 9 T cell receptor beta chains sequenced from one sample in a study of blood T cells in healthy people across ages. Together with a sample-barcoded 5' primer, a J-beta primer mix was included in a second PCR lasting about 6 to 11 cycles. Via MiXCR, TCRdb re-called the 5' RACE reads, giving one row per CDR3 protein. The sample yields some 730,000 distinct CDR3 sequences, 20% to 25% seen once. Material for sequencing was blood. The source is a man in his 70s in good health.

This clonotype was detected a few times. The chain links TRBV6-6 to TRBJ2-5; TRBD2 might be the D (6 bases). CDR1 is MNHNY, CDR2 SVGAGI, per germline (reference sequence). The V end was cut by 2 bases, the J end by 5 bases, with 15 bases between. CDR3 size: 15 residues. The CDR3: CASSYAGRAGETQYF. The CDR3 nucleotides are TGTGCCAGCAGTTACGCAGGCAGGGCGGGGGAGACCCAGTACTTC.

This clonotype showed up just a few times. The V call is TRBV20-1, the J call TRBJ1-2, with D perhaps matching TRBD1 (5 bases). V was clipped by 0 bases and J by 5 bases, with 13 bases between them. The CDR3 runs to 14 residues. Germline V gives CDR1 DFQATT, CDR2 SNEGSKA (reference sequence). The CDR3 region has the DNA TGCAGTGCTAGAGATGCCAGGGCGGAGTATGGCTACACCTTC. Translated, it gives CSARDARAEYGYTF.

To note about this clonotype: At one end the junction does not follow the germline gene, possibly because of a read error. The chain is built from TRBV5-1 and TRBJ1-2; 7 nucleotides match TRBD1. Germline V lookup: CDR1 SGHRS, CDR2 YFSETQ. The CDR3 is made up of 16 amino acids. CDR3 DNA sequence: TGCGCCAGCAGCTTGGCCTCGACAGGGACTAACTATTGCTACACCTTC. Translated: CASSLASTGTNYCYTF.

The CDR3 bases are TGTGCCATCAGTGGTGGGGCGCCCCCGAACACTGAAGCTTTCTTT. This codes for CAISGGAPPNTEAFF. V gene TRBV10-3 combines with J gene TRBJ1-1, with D perhaps TRBD1 (5 bases). Germline assignment: CDR1 ENHRY and CDR2 SYGVKD. The CDR3 extends over 15 amino acids. The germline V and J ends were trimmed by 4 bases and 1 base, with 13 bases remaining between them.

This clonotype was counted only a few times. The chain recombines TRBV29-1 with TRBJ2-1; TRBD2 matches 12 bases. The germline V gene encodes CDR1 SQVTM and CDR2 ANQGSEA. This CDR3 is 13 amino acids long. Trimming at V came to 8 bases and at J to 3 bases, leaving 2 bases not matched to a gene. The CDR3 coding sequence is TGCAGCACGGGACTAGCGGGCTACAATGAGCAGTTCTTC. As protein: CSTGLAGYNEQFF.

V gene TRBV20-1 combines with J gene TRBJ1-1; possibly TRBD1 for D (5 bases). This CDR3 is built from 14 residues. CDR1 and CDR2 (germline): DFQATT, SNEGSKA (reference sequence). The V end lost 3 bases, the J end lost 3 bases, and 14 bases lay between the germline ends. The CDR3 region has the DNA TGCAGTGCTAGGCTAGCAGGGTCGGACACTGAAGCTTTCTTT. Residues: CSARLAGSDTEAFF.

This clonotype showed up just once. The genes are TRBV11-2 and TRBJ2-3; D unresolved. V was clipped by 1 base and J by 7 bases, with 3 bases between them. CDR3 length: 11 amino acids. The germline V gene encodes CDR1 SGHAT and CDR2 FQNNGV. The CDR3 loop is CASSLGHTQYF. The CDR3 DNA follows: TGTGCCAGCAGCTTAGGACATACGCAGTATTTT.

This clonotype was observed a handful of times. CDR3 loop: CASSLGPTEETQYF. The CDR3 nucleotides are TGCGCCAGCAGCTTGGGCCCTACAGAGGAGACCCAGTACTTC. The J gene is TRBJ2-5, the V gene TRBV5-1; D not certain. CDR1 and CDR2 (germline): SGHRS, YFSETQ. Trimming pared 0 bases from V and 5 bases from J, leaving 11 bases between. The CDR3 contains 14 residues.

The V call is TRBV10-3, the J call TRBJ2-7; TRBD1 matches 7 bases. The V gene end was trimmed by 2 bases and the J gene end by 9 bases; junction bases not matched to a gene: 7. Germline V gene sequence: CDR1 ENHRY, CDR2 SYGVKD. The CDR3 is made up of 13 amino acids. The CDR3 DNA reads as TGTGCCATCAGTGAGGACAGGGTGAGGGGGCAGTACTTC. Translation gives CAISEDRVRGQYF.